This TCR beta chain is from a study of T cells in localized non-small cell lung cancer. This clone occurred a few times. Its target is not known. The CDR3 contains 13 residues. Germline values: CDR1 SGHTA, CDR2 FQGNSA. V was clipped by 5 bases and J by 9 bases; unmatched bases: 6. Each adjacent lung sample was taken at least 2 cm from the tumor margin and was free of atypia. The method was immunoSEQ multiplex PCR; TCRdb's version includes in-frame clones alone and lacks a portion of them. In the table there are some 1,000 clones, around 21% of which are singletons. Whole-study results and caveats: Uninvolved neighboring lung showed the greatest T cell clonality, exceeding tumor. Adjacent lung held a median roughly 54 of the top 100 tumor clones.

The sample in question was normal lung tissue next to the tumor, obtained before any cancer treatment. V and J are TRBV7-2 and TRBJ2-1, with 8 bases aligning to TRBD2. This TCR was recovered from a male donor older than 55 with stage III lung adenocarcinoma. The CDR3 reads CASSQGLVGEQFF. CDR3 DNA sequence: TGTGCCAGCAGCCAGGGACTAGTAGGTGAGCAGTTCTTC.